This T cell receptor beta chain was documented in a study of cytomegalovirus exposure and HLA in healthy donors. Points from the study as a whole: The availability of immune exposure information extended only to CMV serostatus. Presence/absence analysis assumed near-uniform sequencing depth across donors.

On this clone itself: The antigen is undetermined.

These donors counted as nominally healthy when sampled, but unrecorded immune exposures were likely. The PCR was carried out with 60 Vbeta primers and 13 Jbeta primers. Libraries were prepared by immunoSEQ multiplex PCR; TCRdb keeps only in-frame clonotypes and omits some of them. Of around 150,000 clones listed, 70% to 80% are singletons. CDR3 length: 14 amino acids. The V and J ends lost 2 bases and 0 bases respectively, with 5 bases between them. Germline CDR1 and CDR2: SEHNR and FQNEAQ (reference sequence). This receptor was identified in a man aged 30 to 45 in good health and CMV-seronegative. The rearrangement uses TRBV7-9 and TRBJ1-3; D not certain. The sample consisted of PBMCs. CDR3 sequence: CASSLTSSGNTIYF. The DNA for the CDR3 is TGTGCCAGCAGCTTAACAAGCTCTGGAAACACCATATATTTT.